The rows below give T cell receptor beta chains drawn from one sample of a study of STAT3 mutations in large granular lymphocyte leukemia. The method was immunoSEQ multiplex PCR; TCRdb's version includes in-frame clones alone and lacks a portion of them. The profile shows about 9,400 clones, 85% to 90% of them singletons. The material sequenced was peripheral blood mononuclear cells. These receptors originate from a man of 80 years or more with T-cell large granular lymphocyte leukemia. Some clones in this sample may be carry-over from other donors' samples. CDR3s include the opening cysteine and the closing phenylalanine or tryptophan. D genes are given only for firm matches. Some rows mark clone size as missing; the rest say once, few, many or name a class of expanded clone.

TRBV18	TRBD1	TRBJ2-6	.	TGTGCCAGCTCATACGGGACAGTGGACTCTGGGGCCAACGTCCTGACTTTC	CASSYGTVDSGANVLTF
TRBV5-4	.	TRBJ1-1	.	TGTGCCAGCAGCTTGGGCCCTGAAGCTTTCTTT	CASSLGPEAFF
TRBV9	.	TRBJ2-5	.	TGTGCCAGCAGCGTAGTTTACTCATCCAGGGAGACCCAGTACTTC	CASSVVYSSRETQYF
TRBV6-5	.	TRBJ2-5	.	TGTGCCAGCAGTTACTCGCGGCAAGAGACCCAGTACTTC	CASSYSRQETQYF
TRBV29-1	.	TRBJ1-2	.	TGCAGCGTTGAAGTAGGGGTAATAGCTGGCTACACCTTC	CSVEVGVIAGYTF
TRBV6-1	.	TRBJ2-1	.	TGTGCCACGTTTCCGAGGGAGCATGAGCAGTTCTTC	CATFPREHEQFF
TRBV6-1	TRBD1	TRBJ2-5	.	TGTGCCAGCAACCCACAGGGGGCTGGCCAAGAGACCCAGTACTTC	CASNPQGAGQETQYF
TRBV18	.	TRBJ1-2	.	TGTGCCAGCTCACCGGGACGACTACCGTCCGGCTACACCTTC	CASSPGRLPSGYTF
TRBV7-9	.	TRBJ2-7	.	TGTGCCAGCAGCTTAGCTCCGACGAACAACGAGCAGTACTTC	CASSLAPTNNEQYF
TRBV20-1	.	TRBJ2-1	.	TGCAGTGCGCGAACAGGGCGGGAGCAGTTCTTC	CSARTGREQFF
TRBV2	TRBD1	TRBJ2-7	.	TGTGCCAGCAGGGCCGCACAGGGGCCCTACGAGCAGTACTTC	CASRAAQGPYEQYF
TRBV6-1	.	TRBJ1-6	.	TGTGCTACAGGGAACACCTATAATTCACCCCTCCACTTT	CATGNTYNSPLHF
TRBV4-3	.	TRBJ2-1	.	TGCGCCAGCAGCCGCCTAAAGACTGGGGAGCAGTTCTTC	CASSRLKTGEQFF
TRBV27	.	TRBJ1-1	.	TGTGCCAGCAGTTGGATAGGGGCCAACACTGAAGCTTTCTTT	CASSWIGANTEAFF
TRBV6-5	.	TRBJ1-6	.	TGTGCCAGCAGTCGACAGAATTCACCCCTCCACTTT	CASSRQNSPLHF
TRBV7-2	.	TRBJ2-3	.	TGTGCCACCACGGTCCAGACAGATACGCAGTATTTT	CATTVQTDTQYF
TRBV6-5	.	TRBJ2-1	.	TGTGCCAGCACAGGGGATCCCTACAATGAGCAGTTCTTC	CASTGDPYNEQFF
TRBV6-1	TRBD1	TRBJ1-2	.	TGTGCCAGCAGCGCCGGGACAGGGGTCGGCTACACCTTC	CASSAGTGVGYTF
TRBV18	.	TRBJ2-3	.	TGTGCCAGCTCACCGGATAGGAGCACAGATACGCAGTATTTT	CASSPDRSTDTQYF
TRBV14	.	TRBJ2-7	.	TGTGCCAGCAGCCAAGATCTAGGCTACGAGCAGTACTTC	CASSQDLGYEQYF
TRBV28	.	TRBJ2-3	.	TGTGCCGGCTCCAGGGACGCGACGGATACGCAGTATTTT	CAGSRDATDTQYF
TRBV7-3	.	TRBJ2-3	.	TGTGCCAGCAGCTCCGACAGTCGCACAGATACGCAGTATTTT	CASSSDSRTDTQYF
TRBV4-2	TRBD2	TRBJ2-3	.	TGTGCCAGCAGCCAAGACCGGGGGGGCCGAGCCACAGATACGCAGTATTTT	CASSQDRGGRATDTQYF
TRBV30	.	TRBJ1-5	.	TGTGCCTGGTCCGCAGGGGGCAATCAGCCCCAGCATTTT	CAWSAGGNQPQHF
TRBV4-3	.	TRBJ1-3	.	TGCGCCAGCAGCCAAGATTGGGATACAGACTCTGGAAACACCATATATTTT	CASSQDWDTDSGNTIYF
TRBV18	TRBD2	TRBJ2-1	.	TGTGCCAGCTCACCGCGGACTAGCGGGGGGGGGTACAATGAGCAGTTCTTC	CASSPRTSGGGYNEQFF
TRBV10-3	.	TRBJ2-7	.	TGTGCCGTGAGTGGGGGGCAGGGGTTATACGAGCAGTACTTC	CAVSGGQGLYEQYF
TRBV7-9	TRBD1	TRBJ2-7	.	TGTGCCAGCAGCGAAACCACAGGGGCTCTCGAGCAGTACTTC	CASSETTGALEQYF
TRBV25-1	.	TRBJ1-6	few	TGTGCCAGCAGTGAGCGACAGAATTCACCCCTCCACTTT	CASSERQNSPLHF
TRBV7-2	.	TRBJ2-2	.	TGTGCCAGCAGCTTAGGACTAGGGGGAGGCGGGGAGCTGTTTTTT	CASSLGLGGGGELFF
TRBV5-4	.	TRBJ2-2	.	TGTGCCAGCAGCTTGGGACGGCTGTCCACCGGGGAGCTGTTTTTT	CASSLGRLSTGELFF
TRBV19	.	TRBJ2-7	.	TGTGCCAGTACCACAAAGGGGAACGAGCAGTACTTC	CASTTKGNEQYF
TRBV12-5	.	TRBJ2-3	.	TGTGCTAGTGGTTTTCCCCAGGGAGGCACAGATACGCAGTATTTT	CASGFPQGGTDTQYF
TRBV6-1	.	TRBJ2-5	.	TGTGCCAGCAGTGAAGGGACAGATGAGACCCAGTACTTC	CASSEGTDETQYF
TRBV5-1	.	TRBJ2-4	.	TGCGCCAGCAGCTCTCTAGGGGTTTCAGTAGCCAAAAACATTCAGTACTTC	CASSSLGVSVAKNIQYF
TRBV6-1	.	TRBJ1-2	.	TGTGCCAGCAGGGAATCGGGACACGCAGGATCCTATGGCTACACCTTC	CASRESGHAGSYGYTF
TRBV7-2	.	TRBJ1-3	.	TGTGCCAGCAGCTTCCGACAGGCTGGAAACACCATATATTTT	CASSFRQAGNTIYF
TRBV6-1	TRBD2	TRBJ2-7	.	TGTGCCAGCAGTGCGGCTAGCGGGGATTACGAGCAGTACTTC	CASSAASGDYEQYF
TRBV5-5	.	TRBJ1-6	.	TGTGCCAGCAGCTTGGGGGGACTTAATTCACCCCTCCACTTT	CASSLGGLNSPLHF
TRBV6-5	TRBD1	TRBJ2-7	.	TGTGCCAGCAGTTATTGGGGCAGGGGGCGTGAGCAGTACTTC	CASSYWGRGREQYF
TRBV7-9	.	TRBJ2-1	.	TGTGCCAGCAGTTCTCCGGGGCCCAACTACAATGAGCAGTTCTTC	CASSSPGPNYNEQFF
TRBV18	TRBD2	TRBJ2-5	.	TGTGCCAGCTCACCAATCAACGGGGGGGGCTTAGAGACCCAGTACTTC	CASSPINGGGLETQYF
TRBV18	TRBD1	TRBJ2-7	.	TGTGCCAGCTCACCGGGGACAGGGTCATACGAGCAGTACTTC	CASSPGTGSYEQYF
TRBV7-9	.	TRBJ1-1	.	TGTGCCAGCAGCCCCCCGGCGGTCACTGAAGCTTTCTTT	CASSPPAVTEAFF
TRBV10-3	TRBD1	TRBJ1-1	.	TGTGCCATCAGTGAGTCAACAGGGGCTATGAACACTGAAGCTTTCTTT	CAISESTGAMNTEAFF
TRBV18	.	TRBJ2-3	.	TGTGCCAGCTCACCGGCTTTGGACAGCACAGATACGCAGTATTTT	CASSPALDSTDTQYF
TRBV5-4	.	TRBJ2-7	.	TGTGCCAGCAGCTTAGGACCCTACGGCGAGCAGTACTTC	CASSLGPYGEQYF
TRBV21-1	.	TRBJ1-5	.	TGTGCCAGCAGCCGAGGAGGCCGGGTTCATCAGCCCCAGCATTTT	CASSRGGRVHQPQHF
TRBV27	.	TRBJ2-5	.	TGTGCCACAAGAACAGGGCAGGAGACCCAGTACTTC	CATRTGQETQYF
TRBV18	TRBD1	TRBJ1-3	.	TGTGCCAGCTCACCGCGGGACAGCCACTCTGGAAACACCATATATTTT	CASSPRDSHSGNTIYF
TRBV11-3	TRBD2	TRBJ2-2	.	TGTGCCAGCAGCTTAGGAGCCGGGGGGGCGGTCACCGGGGAGCTGTTTTTT	CASSLGAGGAVTGELFF
TRBV23-1	.	TRBJ1-4	.	TGCGCCAGCAGGACAATATACAGGGTCGGCGAAAAACTGTTTTTT	CASRTIYRVGEKLFF